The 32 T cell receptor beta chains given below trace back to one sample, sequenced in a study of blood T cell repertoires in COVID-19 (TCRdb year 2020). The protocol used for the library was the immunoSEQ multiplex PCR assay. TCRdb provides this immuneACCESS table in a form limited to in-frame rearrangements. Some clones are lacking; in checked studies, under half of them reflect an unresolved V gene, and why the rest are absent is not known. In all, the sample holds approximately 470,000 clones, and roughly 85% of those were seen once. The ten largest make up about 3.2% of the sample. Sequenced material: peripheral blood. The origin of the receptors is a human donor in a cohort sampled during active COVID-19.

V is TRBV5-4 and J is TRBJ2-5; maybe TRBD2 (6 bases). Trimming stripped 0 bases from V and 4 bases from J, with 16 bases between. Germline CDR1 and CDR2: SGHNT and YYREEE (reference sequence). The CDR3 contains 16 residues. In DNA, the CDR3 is TGTGCCAGCAGCTTGGCGCAACCGGGACTTCGAGAGACCCAGTACTTC. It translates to CASSLAQPGLRETQYF.

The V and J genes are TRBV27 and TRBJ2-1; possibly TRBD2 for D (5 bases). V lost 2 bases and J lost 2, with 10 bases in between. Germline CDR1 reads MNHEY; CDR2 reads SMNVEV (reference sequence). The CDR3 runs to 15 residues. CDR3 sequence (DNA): TGTGCCAGCAGTTTAGGAGGCCGTCCCTACAATGAGCAGTTCTTC. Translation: CASSLGGRPYNEQFF.

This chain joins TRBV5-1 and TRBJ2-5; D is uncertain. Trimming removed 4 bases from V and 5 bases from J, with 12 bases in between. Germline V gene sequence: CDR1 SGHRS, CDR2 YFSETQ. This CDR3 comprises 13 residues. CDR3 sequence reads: CASSHRIRETQYF. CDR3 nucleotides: TGCGCCAGCAGCCACCGAATCCGGGAGACCCAGTACTTC.

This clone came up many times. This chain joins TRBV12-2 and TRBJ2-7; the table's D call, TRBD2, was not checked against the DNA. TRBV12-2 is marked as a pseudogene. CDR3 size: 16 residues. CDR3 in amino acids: CASRLVPGGISYEQYF. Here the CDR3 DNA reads TGTGCAAGTCGCTTAGTTCCGGGAGGAATTTCCTACGAGCAGTACTTC.

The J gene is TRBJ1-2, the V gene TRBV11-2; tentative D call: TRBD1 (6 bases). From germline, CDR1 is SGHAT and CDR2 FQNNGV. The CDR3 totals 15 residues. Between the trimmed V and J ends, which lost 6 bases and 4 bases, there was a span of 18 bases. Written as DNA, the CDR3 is TGTGCCAGCAGGGCTACAGGGAAAGTGGCCTATGGCTACACCTTC. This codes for CASRATGKVAYGYTF. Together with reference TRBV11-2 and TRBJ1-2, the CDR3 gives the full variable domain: EAGVAQSPRYKIIEKRQSVAFWCNPISGHATLYWYQQILGQGPKLLIQFQNNGVVDDSQLPKDRFSAERLKGVDSTLKIQPAKLEDSAVYLCASRATGKVAYGYTFGSGTRLTVV.

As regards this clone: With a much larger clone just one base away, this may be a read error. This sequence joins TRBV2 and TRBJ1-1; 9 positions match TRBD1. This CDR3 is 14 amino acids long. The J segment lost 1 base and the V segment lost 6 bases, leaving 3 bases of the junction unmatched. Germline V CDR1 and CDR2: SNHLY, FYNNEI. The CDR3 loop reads CASREQGANTEAFF. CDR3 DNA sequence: TGTGCCAGCAGGGAACAGGGGGCGAACACTGAAGCTTTCTTT.

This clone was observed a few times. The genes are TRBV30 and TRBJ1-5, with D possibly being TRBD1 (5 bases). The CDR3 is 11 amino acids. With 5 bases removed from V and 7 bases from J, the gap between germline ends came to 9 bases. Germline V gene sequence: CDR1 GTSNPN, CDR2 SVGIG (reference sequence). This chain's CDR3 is CAWGAGQPQHF. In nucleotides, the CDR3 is TGTGCCTGGGGGGCGGGACAGCCCCAGCATTTT.

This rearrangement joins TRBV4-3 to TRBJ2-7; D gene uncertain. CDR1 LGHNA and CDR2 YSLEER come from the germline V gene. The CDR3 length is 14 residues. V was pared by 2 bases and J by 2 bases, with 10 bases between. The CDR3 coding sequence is TGCGCCAGCAGCCAAATCGCAGGAACCTACGAGCAGTACTTC. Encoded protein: CASSQIAGTYEQYF.

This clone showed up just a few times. The CDR3 DNA follows: TGTGCCAGCAGCACCGGACAGGGTCTTGAGCAGTACTTC. It specifies CASSTGQGLEQYF. The rearrangement joins TRBV7-3 to TRBJ2-7, with TRBD1 matching 8 bases. The CDR3 is 13 residues long. Germline V gives CDR1 SGHTA, CDR2 FQGTGA. The J segment lost 7 bases and the V segment lost 5 bases, leaving 7 bases of the junction unmatched.

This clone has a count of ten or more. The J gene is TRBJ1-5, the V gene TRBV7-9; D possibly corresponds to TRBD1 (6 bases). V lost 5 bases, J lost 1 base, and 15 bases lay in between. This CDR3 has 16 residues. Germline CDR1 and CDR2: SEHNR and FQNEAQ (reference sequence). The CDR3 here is CASSTGRGGSNQPQHF. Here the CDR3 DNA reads TGTGCCAGCAGCACGGGAAGGGGGGGAAGCAATCAGCCCCAGCATTTT.

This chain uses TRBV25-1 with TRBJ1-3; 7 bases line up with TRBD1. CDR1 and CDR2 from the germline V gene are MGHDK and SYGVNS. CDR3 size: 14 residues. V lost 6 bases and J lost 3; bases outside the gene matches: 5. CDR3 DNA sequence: TGTGCCAGCAGGAGAGGGGGCGTTGGAAACACCATATATTTT. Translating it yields CASRRGGVGNTIYF.

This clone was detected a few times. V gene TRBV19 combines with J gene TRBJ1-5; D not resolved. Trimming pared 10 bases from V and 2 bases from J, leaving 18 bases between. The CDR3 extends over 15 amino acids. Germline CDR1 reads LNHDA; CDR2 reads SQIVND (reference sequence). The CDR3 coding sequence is TGTGCCACCTCCCTGGGAGGGTATGGCAATCAGCCCCAGCATTTT. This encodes CATSLGGYGNQPQHF.

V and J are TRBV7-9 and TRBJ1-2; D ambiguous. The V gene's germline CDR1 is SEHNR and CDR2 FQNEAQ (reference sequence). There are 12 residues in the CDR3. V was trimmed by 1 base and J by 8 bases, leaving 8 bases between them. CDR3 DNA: TGTGCCAGCAGCTTAGTATCGGTGGGCTACACCTTC. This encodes CASSLVSVGYTF.

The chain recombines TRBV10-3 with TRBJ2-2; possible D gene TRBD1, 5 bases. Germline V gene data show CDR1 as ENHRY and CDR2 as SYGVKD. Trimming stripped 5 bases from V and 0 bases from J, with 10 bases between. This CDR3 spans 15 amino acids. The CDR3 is CAISPDSTNTGELFF. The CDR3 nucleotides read TGTGCCATCAGTCCTGACAGCACGAACACCGGGGAGCTGTTTTTT.

This CDR3 reads CAWRAGQGGNSPLHF. The CDR3, as DNA: TGTGCCTGGAGAGCCGGACAGGGCGGGAATTCACCCCTCCACTTT. This chain connects TRBV30 to TRBJ1-6, with 8 positions matching TRBD1. The CDR3 is made up of 15 amino acids. CDR1 and CDR2 from the germline V gene are GTSNPN and SVGIG (reference sequence). V lost 3 bases, J lost 7 bases, and 8 bases stayed unmatched.

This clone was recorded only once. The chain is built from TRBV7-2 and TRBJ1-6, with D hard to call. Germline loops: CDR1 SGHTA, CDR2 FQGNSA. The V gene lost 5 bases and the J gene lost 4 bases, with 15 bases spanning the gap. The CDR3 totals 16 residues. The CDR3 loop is CASSPDRELYNSPLHF. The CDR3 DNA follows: TGTGCCAGCAGCCCCGACCGGGAACTTTATAATTCACCCCTCCACTTT.

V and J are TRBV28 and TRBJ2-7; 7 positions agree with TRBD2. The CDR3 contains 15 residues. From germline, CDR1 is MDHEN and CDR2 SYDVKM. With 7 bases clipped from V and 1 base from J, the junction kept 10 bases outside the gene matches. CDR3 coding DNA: TGTGCCAGCAAGTATAGCGGGTCATTATCCTACGAGCAGTACTTC. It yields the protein CASKYSGSLSYEQYF.

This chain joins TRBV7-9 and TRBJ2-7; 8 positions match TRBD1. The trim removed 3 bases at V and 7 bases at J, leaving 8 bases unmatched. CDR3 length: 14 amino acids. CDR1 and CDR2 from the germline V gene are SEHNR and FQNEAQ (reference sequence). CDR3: CASSFLQGANEQYF. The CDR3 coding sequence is TGTGCCAGCAGCTTTTTGCAGGGGGCGAATGAGCAGTACTTC.

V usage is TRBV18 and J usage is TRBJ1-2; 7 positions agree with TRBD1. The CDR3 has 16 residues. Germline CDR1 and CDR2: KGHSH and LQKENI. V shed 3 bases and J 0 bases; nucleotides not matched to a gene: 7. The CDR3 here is CASSPRQGGANYGYTF. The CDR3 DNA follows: TGTGCCAGCTCACCGCGACAGGGTGGTGCTAACTATGGCTACACCTTC.

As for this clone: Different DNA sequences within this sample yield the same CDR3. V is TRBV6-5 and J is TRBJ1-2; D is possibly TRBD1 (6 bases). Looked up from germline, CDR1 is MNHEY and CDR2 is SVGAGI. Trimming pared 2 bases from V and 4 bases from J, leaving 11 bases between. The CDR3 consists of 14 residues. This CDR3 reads CASSYSRGTYGYTF. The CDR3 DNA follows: TGTGCCAGCAGTTACAGTAGGGGGACCTATGGCTACACCTTC.

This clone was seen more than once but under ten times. For the CDR3, the DNA is TGTGCCAGCAGCCAAGGCCAACAGCTAGCGGGAGGCCATGAGCAGTTCTTC. Protein sequence: CASSQGQQLAGGHEQFF. The rearrangement joins TRBV14 to TRBJ2-1; 11 bases fit TRBD2. This CDR3 spans 17 amino acids. The trim removed 1 base at V and 8 bases at J, leaving 10 bases unmatched. CDR1 is SGHDN, CDR2 FVKESK, per germline.

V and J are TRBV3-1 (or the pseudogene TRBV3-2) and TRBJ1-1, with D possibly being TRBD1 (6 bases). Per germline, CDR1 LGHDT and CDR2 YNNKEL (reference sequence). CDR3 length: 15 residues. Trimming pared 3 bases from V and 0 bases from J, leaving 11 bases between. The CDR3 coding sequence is TGTGCCAGCAGCCATGGACAGACCATGAACACTGAAGCTTTCTTT. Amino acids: CASSHGQTMNTEAFF.

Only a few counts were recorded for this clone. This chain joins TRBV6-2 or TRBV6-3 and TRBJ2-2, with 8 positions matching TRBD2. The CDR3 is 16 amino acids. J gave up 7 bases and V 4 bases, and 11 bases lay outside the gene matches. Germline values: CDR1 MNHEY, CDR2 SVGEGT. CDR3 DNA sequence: TGTGCCAGCAGTTCCCCCTCCGGGAGGGGGAACGGGGAGCTGTTTTTT. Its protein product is CASSSPSGRGNGELFF.

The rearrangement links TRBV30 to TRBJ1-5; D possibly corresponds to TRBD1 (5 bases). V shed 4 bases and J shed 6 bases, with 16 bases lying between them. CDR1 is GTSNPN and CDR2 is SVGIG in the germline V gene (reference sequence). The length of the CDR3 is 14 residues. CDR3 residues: CAWTLSGGGQPQHF. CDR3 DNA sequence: TGTGCCTGGACCTTGTCCGGCGGGGGTCAGCCCCAGCATTTT.

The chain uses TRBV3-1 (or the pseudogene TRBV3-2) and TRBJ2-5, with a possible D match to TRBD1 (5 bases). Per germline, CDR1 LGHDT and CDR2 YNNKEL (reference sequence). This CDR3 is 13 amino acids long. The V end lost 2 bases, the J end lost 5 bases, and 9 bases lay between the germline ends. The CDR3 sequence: CASSQLAGETQYF. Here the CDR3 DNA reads TGTGCCAGCAGCCAATTGGCAGGGGAGACCCAGTACTTC.

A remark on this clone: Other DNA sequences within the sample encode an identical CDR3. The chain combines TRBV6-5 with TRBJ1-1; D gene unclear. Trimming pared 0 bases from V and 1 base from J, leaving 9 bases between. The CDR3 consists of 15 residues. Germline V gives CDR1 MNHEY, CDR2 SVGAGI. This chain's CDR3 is CASSYSRGRNTEAFF. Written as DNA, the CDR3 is TGTGCCAGCAGTTACTCTCGAGGGCGGAACACTGAAGCTTTCTTT.

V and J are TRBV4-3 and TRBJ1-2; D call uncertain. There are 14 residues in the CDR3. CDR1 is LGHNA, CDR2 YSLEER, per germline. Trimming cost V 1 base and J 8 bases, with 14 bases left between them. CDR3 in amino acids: CASSQVIRGEGYTF. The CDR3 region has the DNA TGCGCCAGCAGCCAAGTAATCCGCGGTGAGGGCTACACCTTC.

CDR3 amino acids: CASSGAGWSDTQYF. DNA of the CDR3: TGTGCCAGCAGCGGAGCGGGCTGGTCAGATACGCAGTATTTT. The chain has TRBV7-3 and TRBJ2-3; TRBD2 might be the D (6 bases). The CDR3 is 14 amino acids. The germline V gene has CDR1 SGHTA and CDR2 FQGTGA. With 5 bases removed from V and 4 bases from J, the gap between germline ends came to 13 bases.

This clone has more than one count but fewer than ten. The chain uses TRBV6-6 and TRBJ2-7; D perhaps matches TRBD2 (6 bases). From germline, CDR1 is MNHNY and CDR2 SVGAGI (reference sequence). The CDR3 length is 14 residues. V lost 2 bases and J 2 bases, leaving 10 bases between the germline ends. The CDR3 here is CASSYTGDAYEQYF. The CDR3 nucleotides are TGTGCCAGCAGTTACACGGGGGATGCCTACGAGCAGTACTTC.

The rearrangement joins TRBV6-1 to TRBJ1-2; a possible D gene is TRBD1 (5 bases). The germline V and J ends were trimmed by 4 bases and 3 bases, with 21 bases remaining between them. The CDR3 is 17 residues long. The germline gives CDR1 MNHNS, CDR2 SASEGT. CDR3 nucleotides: TGTGCCAGCAGTGGGGGGGAGGCGCGGGGCACCTACTATGGCTACACCTTC. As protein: CASSGGEARGTYYGYTF.

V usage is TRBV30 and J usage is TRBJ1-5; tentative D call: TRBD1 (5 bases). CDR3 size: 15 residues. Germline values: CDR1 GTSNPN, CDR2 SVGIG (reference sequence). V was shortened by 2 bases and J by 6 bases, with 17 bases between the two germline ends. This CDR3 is CAWSPGDKQGQPQHF. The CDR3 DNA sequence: TGTGCCTGGAGTCCCGGCGACAAGCAGGGTCAGCCCCAGCATTTT. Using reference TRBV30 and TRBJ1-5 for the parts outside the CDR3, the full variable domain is SQTIHQWPATLVQPVGSPLSLECTVEGTSNPNLYWYRQAAGRGLQLLFYSVGIGQISSEVPQNLSASRPQDRQFILSSKKLLLSDSGFYLCAWSPGDKQGQPQHFGDGTRLSIL.

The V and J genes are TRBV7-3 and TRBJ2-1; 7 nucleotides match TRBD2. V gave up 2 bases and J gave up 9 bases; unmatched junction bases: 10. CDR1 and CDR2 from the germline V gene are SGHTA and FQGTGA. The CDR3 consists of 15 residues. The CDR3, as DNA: TGTGCCAGCAGCTTACTGGGAGGGTCGCCAAGTGAGCAGTTCTTC. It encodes CASSLLGGSPSEQFF. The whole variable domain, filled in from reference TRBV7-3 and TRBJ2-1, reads GAGVSQTPSNKVTEKGKYVELRCDPISGHTALYWYRQSLGQGPEFLIYFQGTGAADDSGLPNDRFFAVRPEGSVSTLKIQRTERGDSAVYLCASSLLGGSPSEQFFGPGTRLTVL.